This T cell receptor (beta chain) was captured by sequencing in a study of blood T cell repertoires in COVID-19. Study-level information: Sites across the United States, Italy and Spain contributed samples from acute and convalescent COVID-19. In each case, the material was cDNA or gDNA derived from T cells, B-cell-depleted T cells, or PBMCs.

Per the original data handling: Nucleated cell counts were estimated from reference gene primer amplification. Measured with immunoSEQ multiplex PCR; TCRdb has only the in-frame clones, and not every one. V and J calls and clone size are as listed in that table; D and trimming were resolved from the DNA. The sample yields about 57,000 clones, about 80% seen once. V gave up 2 bases and J gave up 5 bases; unmatched junction bases: 13. The germline gives CDR1 MNHEY, CDR2 SVGEGT. The CDR3 is 17 amino acids. The rearrangement uses TRBV6-2 or TRBV6-3 and TRBJ2-5; 8 bases are a match to TRBD2. The clonotype was recovered from a woman between 55 and 75 years old with acute or convalescent COVID-19. The sample was peripheral blood. CDR3 sequence: CASSYAGLASSRETQYF. The DNA of the CDR3 is TGTGCCAGCAGTTACGCAGGACTAGCATCGTCGAGGGAGACCCAGTACTTC.